One and the same sample provided the 9 T cell receptor beta chains below, sequenced in a study of T cells after yellow fever vaccination. TCRdb re-derived calls from the 5' RACE reads in MiXCR, one entry per CDR3 protein. The sample yields approximately 510,000 distinct CDR3 sequences, about a fifth seen once. Here the sequenced sample was PBMCs, taken about 20 days after the first yellow fever vaccination. These receptors were taken from a man between 18 and 35 years old who received the YFV17D yellow fever vaccine.

The V and J genes are TRBV6-5 and TRBJ1-2; D may be TRBD1 (6 bases). The germline V and J ends were trimmed by 0 bases and 0 bases, with 11 bases remaining between them. Looked up from germline, CDR1 is MNHEY and CDR2 is SVGAGI. CDR3 length: 16 residues. The CDR3 is CASSYSITGTNYGYTF. As DNA, the CDR3 is TGTGCCAGCAGTTACTCGATTACAGGGACTAACTATGGCTACACCTTC.

V gene TRBV28 combines with J gene TRBJ2-7; tentative D call: TRBD1 (5 bases). This CDR3 contains 14 residues. V shed 5 bases and J shed 0 bases, with 11 bases lying between them. Germline V gene lookup returns CDR1 MDHEN and CDR2 SYDVKM. The CDR3 coding sequence is TGTGCCAGCAGTCAACCGACAGTCTCCTACGAGCAGTACGTC. As protein: CASSQPTVSYEQYV.

This clonotype was seen only a few times. V usage is TRBV5-1 and J usage is TRBJ2-7; 7 bases map to TRBD2. The length of the CDR3 is 16 residues. CDR1 and CDR2 from the germline V gene are SGHRS and YFSETQ. Trimming took 1 base from V and 2 from J; bases not matched to a gene: 9. The CDR3 region is CASSLLSAGETYEQYF. The CDR3 region has the DNA TGCGCCAGCAGCTTGTTATCGGCGGGGGAAACCTACGAGCAGTACTTC.

The chain links TRBV11-2 to TRBJ2-3; D is possibly TRBD2 (6 bases). V was pared by 4 bases and J by 5 bases, with 22 bases between. CDR3 length: 17 residues. Germline CDR1 is SGHAT and CDR2 is FQNNGV. CDR3 DNA: TGTGCCAGCAGCTCACCCTACGGAGGGGCAAATAGAGATACGCAGTATTTT. This encodes CASSSPYGGANRDTQYF.

The V and J genes are TRBV5-1 and TRBJ2-1; D not resolved. V was pared by 0 bases and J by 8 bases, with 15 bases between. Germline lookup yields CDR1 SGHRS and CDR2 YFSETQ. The CDR3 spans 15 residues. The CDR3 DNA is TGCGCCAGCAGCTTGGCCGTGCTAGATAAATATGAGCAGTTCTTC. Residues: CASSLAVLDKYEQFF.

The V gene is TRBV5-1, the J gene TRBJ1-2, with D possibly being TRBD1 (5 bases). The V end was cut by 4 bases, the J end by 4 bases, with 14 bases between. The CDR3 has 14 amino acids. Germline CDR1 is SGHRS and CDR2 is YFSETQ. CDR3 DNA: TGCGCCAGCAGCGAACAGGACCCTCTCTATGGCTACACCTTC. It is translated as CASSEQDPLYGYTF.

The chain links TRBV5-1 to TRBJ1-3, with D tentatively TRBD1 (6 bases). CDR3 length: 14 amino acids. Germline lookup yields CDR1 SGHRS and CDR2 YFSETQ. The V end lost 7 bases, the J end lost 2 bases, and 13 bases lay between the germline ends. The CDR3 coding sequence is TGCGCCAGCTCCGGGGGGGGGCCTGGAAACACCATATATTTT. It is translated as CASSGGGPGNTIYF. Filled out from reference TRBV5-1 and TRBJ1-3, the complete variable domain reads KAGVTQTPRYLIKTRGQQVTLSCSPISGHRSVSWYQQTPGQGLQFLFEYFSETQRNKGNFPGRFSGRQFSNSRSEMNVSTLELGDSALYLCASSGGGPGNTIYFGEGSWLTVV.

The genes are TRBV7-2 and TRBJ2-2; D remains ambiguous. The CDR3 contains 13 residues. Germline assignment: CDR1 SGHTA and CDR2 FQGNSA. V was trimmed by 4 bases and J by 8 bases, leaving 11 bases between them. The CDR3: CASSSWHDGELFF. The CDR3 region has the DNA TGTGCCAGCAGCTCTTGGCACGATGGGGAGCTGTTTTTT. Variable domain in full (rest from reference TRBV7-2 and TRBJ2-2): GAGVSQSPSNKVTEKGKDVELRCDPISGHTALYWYRQSLGQGLEFLIYFQGNSAPDKSGLPSDRFSAERTGGSVSTLTIQRTQQEDSAVYLCASSSWHDGELFFGEGSRLTVL.

This clonotype came up a few times. The CDR3: CASRQETNYGYTF. The CDR3 DNA is TGTGCCTCCCGACAGGAGACTAACTATGGCTACACCTTC. The chain couples TRBV12-3 or TRBV12-4 to TRBJ1-2; tentatively, D is TRBD1 (6 bases). The CDR3 contains 13 residues. V lost 11 bases to trimming and J lost 0 bases, with 13 bases between them.